Below, 5 T cell receptor beta chains from the same sample are listed, as sequenced in a study of T cells in women clearing cervical HPV infection. The assay was immunoSEQ multiplex PCR, and TCRdb's table has in-frame clones only and misses some. This repertoire comprises about 40,000 clones; its ten largest clones make up around 7.6%. The sequenced sample was blood buffy coat. These receptors came from a woman between 18 and 70 years old with a cervical HPV16 infection that either progressed to CIN3+ or cleared (not recorded which).

Points on this clone: The CDR3 end falls 3 residues outside the read, so it is completed with the germline J gene. This sequence joins TRBV6-2 or TRBV6-3 and TRBJ1-2, with 11 bases that match TRBD1. This CDR3 has 13 residues. V shed 5 bases, J shed 7 bases, and the junction held 3 bases outside the gene matches. CDR1 and CDR2 (germline): MNHEY, SVGEGT. The chain's CDR3 is CASSRTGGSGYTF. CDR3 bases read: TGTGCCAGCAGTCGGACAGGGGGCTCTGGC.

Notes on this clone: Read data end 3 residues before the CDR3 end; the end is taken from the germline J gene. The rearrangement links TRBV5-1 to TRBJ2-1, with a possible D match to TRBD2 (6 bases). CDR1 SGHRS and CDR2 YFSETQ come from the germline V gene. This CDR3 is built from 17 residues. Trimming pared 1 base from V and 2 bases from J, leaving 16 bases between. CDR3 DNA, as far as it was read: TGCGCCAGCAGCTTGACCCTGCAGACTAGTACCTACAATGAG. It yields the protein CASSLTLQTSTYNE. The whole CDR3 reads CASSLTLQTSTYNEQFF.

A word on this clone: The missing CDR3 end, 3 residues past where the read stops, is filled in from the germline J gene. V is TRBV5-1 and J is TRBJ2-3; the D gene is possibly TRBD1 (5 bases). Germline assignment: CDR1 SGHRS and CDR2 YFSETQ. With 2 bases removed from V and 2 bases from J, the gap between germline ends came to 15 bases. This CDR3 is 16 amino acids long. The DNA read from the CDR3 is TGCGCCAGCAGCTTTGGCAGGGTAAGAGTCACAGATACG. Amino acid sequence: CASSFGRVRVTDT. The complete CDR3 reads CASSFGRVRVTDTQYF.

With respect to this clone: The sequence runs out 3 residues before the end of the CDR3; the remainder is reconstructed from the germline J gene. The genes are TRBV19 and TRBJ2-1; 9 bases line up with TRBD1. The ends lost 6 bases at V and 5 bases at J; junction bases unmatched: 2. The CDR3 extends over 13 amino acids. The V gene's germline CDR1 is LNHDA and CDR2 SQIVND (reference sequence). CDR3 protein: CASRTGGHNEQFF. Incomplete CDR3 DNA: TGTGCCAGTAGGACAGGGGGGCACAATGAG.

On this clone: The CDR3 end falls 3 residues outside the read, so it is completed with the germline J gene. The V gene is TRBV5-4, the J gene TRBJ2-3; TRBD2 matches at 9 bases. CDR1 is SGHNT, CDR2 YYREEE, per germline (reference sequence). The trim removed 0 bases at V and 2 bases at J, leaving 1 base unmatched. This CDR3 comprises 15 residues. The covered CDR3 bases are TGTGCCAGCAGCTTGGGCGGGGGGGCCACAGATACG. Translated, it gives CASSLGGGATDT. The CDR3 as a whole reads CASSLGGGATDTQYF.